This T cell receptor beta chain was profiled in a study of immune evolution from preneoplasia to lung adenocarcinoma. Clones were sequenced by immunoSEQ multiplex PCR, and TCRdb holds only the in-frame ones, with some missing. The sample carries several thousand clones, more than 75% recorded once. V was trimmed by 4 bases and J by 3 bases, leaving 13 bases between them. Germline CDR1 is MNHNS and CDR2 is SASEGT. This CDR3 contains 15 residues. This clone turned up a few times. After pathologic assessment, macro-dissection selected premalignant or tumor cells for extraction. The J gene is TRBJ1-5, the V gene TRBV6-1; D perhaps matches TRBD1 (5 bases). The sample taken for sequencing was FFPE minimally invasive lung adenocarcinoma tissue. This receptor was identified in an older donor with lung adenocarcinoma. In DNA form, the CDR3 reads TGTGCCAGCAGTGTCTTGGGGACTTCCAATCAGCCCCAGCATTTT. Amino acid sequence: CASSVLGTSNQPQHF.